This TCR beta chain comes out of a study of PD-1 blockade in classical Hodgkin lymphoma. The trim removed 7 bases at V and 4 bases at J, leaving 4 bases unmatched. CDR3 length: 13 amino acids. Germline CDR1 SNHLY, CDR2 FYNNEI. Time point reported: cycle 4 day 1 (C4D1), after six to seven weeks of nivolumab. Following autologous stem cell transplantation, relapse occurred in every patient, and exposure to brentuximab vedotin varied. Points from the study as a whole: Complete responders' diversity at baseline resembled that of newly diagnosed patients.

Concerning this clone: The antigen is unknown.

Clones were sequenced by immunoSEQ multiplex PCR, and TCRdb holds only the in-frame ones, with some missing. The sample consists of 50,000 or so clones, around 74% of them appearing once. Sample: peripheral blood mononuclear cells (PBMCs), taken before the fourth cycle of nivolumab. This clonotype was obtained from a human donor with classical Hodgkin lymphoma. The chain employs TRBV2 and TRBJ2-1; 7 bases map to TRBD2. The DNA of the CDR3 is TGTGCCAGCACTGTGGGGGGGTACAATGAGCAGTTCTTC. Translating it yields CASTVGGYNEQFF.